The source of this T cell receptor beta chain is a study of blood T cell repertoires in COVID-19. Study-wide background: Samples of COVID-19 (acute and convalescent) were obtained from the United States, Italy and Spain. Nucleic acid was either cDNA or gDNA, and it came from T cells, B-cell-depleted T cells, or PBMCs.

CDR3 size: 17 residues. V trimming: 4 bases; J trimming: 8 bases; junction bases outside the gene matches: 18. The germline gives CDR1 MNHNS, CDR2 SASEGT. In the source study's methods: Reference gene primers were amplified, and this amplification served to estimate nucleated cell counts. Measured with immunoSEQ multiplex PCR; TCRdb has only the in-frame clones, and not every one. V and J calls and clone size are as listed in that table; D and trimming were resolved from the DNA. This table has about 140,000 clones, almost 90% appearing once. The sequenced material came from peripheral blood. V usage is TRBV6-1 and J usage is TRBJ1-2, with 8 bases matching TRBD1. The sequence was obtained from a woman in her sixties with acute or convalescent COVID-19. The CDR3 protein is CASSAYPPQDRVDGYTF. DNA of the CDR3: TGTGCCAGCAGTGCCTATCCCCCTCAGGACAGGGTTGACGGCTACACCTTC.